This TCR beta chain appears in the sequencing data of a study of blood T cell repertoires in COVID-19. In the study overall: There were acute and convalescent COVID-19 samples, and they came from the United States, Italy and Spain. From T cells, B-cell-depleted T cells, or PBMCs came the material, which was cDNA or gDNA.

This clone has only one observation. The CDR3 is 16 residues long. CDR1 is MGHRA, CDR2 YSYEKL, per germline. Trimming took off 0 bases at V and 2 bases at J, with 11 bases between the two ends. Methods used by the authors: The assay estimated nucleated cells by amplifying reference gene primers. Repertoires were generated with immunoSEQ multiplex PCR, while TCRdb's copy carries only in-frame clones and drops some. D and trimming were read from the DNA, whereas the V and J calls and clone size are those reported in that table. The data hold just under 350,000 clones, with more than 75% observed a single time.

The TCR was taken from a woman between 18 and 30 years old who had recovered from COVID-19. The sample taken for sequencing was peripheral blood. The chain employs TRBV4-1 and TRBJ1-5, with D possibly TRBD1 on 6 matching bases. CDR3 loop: CASSQDPPGGNQPQHF. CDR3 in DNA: TGCGCCAGCAGCCAAGATCCCCCAGGGGGCAATCAGCCCCAGCATTTT.